This entry features one T cell receptor (beta chain) sequence. These data originate in a study of CD8 T cells in Susac syndrome. The authors reverse transcribed about 0.45 to 1 ug RNA with random hexamers. Each CDR3 protein gets one entry after TCRdb re-called the immunoSEQ multiplex PCR reads with MiXCR. The data show about 200,000 distinct CDR3 sequences, 95% seen once. CD8+ and CD4+ T cells from blood underwent TCR beta sequencing, which was carried out in a high-throughput format. Sequencing was done on a sample of CD4+ T cells from PBMCs. This receptor was obtained from a human donor in good health.

The CDR3 protein is CSVGYNEQFF. The DNA for the CDR3 is TGCAGCGTTGGATACAATGAGCAGTTCTTC. The chain links TRBV29-1 to TRBJ2-1; no clear D. The CDR3 is 10 residues long. Germline CDR1 reads SQVTM; CDR2 reads ANQGSEA. With 4 bases removed from V and 4 bases from J, the gap between germline ends came to 2 bases.